The 23 T cell receptor beta chains below all came from one sample that was sequenced in a study of T cell responses to AZD1222 COVID-19 vaccine. Using immunoSEQ multiplex PCR, the repertoire was profiled, and TCRdb retains in-frame clones only, with some absent. The table includes roughly 100,000 clones, 88% detected once. This specimen consisted of peripheral blood, obtained 28 days after the second AZD1222 dose. The receptor set was obtained from an adult who received the AZD1222 COVID-19 vaccine.

The rearrangement uses TRBV5-8 and TRBJ2-7, with 8 bases matching TRBD1. The CDR3 runs 15 residues. V trimming: 2 bases; J trimming: 3 bases; junction bases outside the gene matches: 7. Germline CDR1 and CDR2: SGHTS and YDEGEE. The CDR3 here is CASSFRQGNLYEQYF. The CDR3 region has the DNA TGTGCCAGCAGCTTTCGACAGGGGAATCTCTACGAGCAGTACTTC. Using reference TRBV5-8 and TRBJ2-7 for the parts outside the CDR3, the full variable domain is EAGVTQSPTHLIKTRGQQATLRCSPISGHTSVYWYQQALGLGLQFLLWYDEGEERNRGNFPPRFSGRQFPNYSSELNVNALELEDSALYLCASSFRQGNLYEQYFGPGTRLTVT.

The rearrangement uses TRBV6-2 or TRBV6-3 and TRBJ1-1; D not resolved. Germline CDR1 is MNHEY and CDR2 is SVGEGT. The ends were cut back, 4 bases at V and 4 bases at J, with 7 bases in the middle. CDR3 length: 12 amino acids. The CDR3 nucleotides are TGTGCCAGCAGTTTAAGAGGCACTGAAGCTTTCTTT. Translating gives CASSLRGTEAFF.

This chain joins TRBV2 and TRBJ1-5; 10 nucleotides agree with TRBD1. V lost 10 bases, J lost 5 bases, and 8 bases stayed unmatched. The CDR3 contains 14 residues. Germline loops: CDR1 SNHLY, CDR2 FYNNEI. The CDR3 sequence is CATRDRGLYQPQHF. The CDR3 DNA is TGTGCCACCCGGGACAGGGGATTATATCAGCCCCAGCATTTT.

This clone appeared a single time. The J gene is TRBJ2-7, the V gene TRBV19; D not certain. The CDR3 loop spans 13 amino acids. CDR1 LNHDA and CDR2 SQIVND come from the germline V gene (reference sequence). The V end was cut by 5 bases, the J end by 1 base, with 9 bases between. The DNA for the CDR3 is TGTGCCAGTAGTGCCCCCCCGTCCTACGAGCAGTACTTC. Amino acid sequence: CASSAPPSYEQYF.

In its sample, this clone was seen a few times. CDR3 residues: CASSLEGATPYNEQFF. In DNA, the CDR3 is TGCGCCAGCAGCTTGGAAGGGGCCACTCCCTACAATGAGCAGTTCTTC. This chain links TRBV5-1 with TRBJ2-1; tentative D call: TRBD1 (5 bases). Deletions cut 0 bases from V and 2 bases from J, with 12 bases between. This CDR3 has 16 residues. CDR1 and CDR2 from the germline V gene are SGHRS and YFSETQ.

In its sample, this clone is medium-sized (0.01 to 0.1%). The chain recombines TRBV4-2 with TRBJ1-5; 11 bases agree with TRBD1. V trimming: 4 bases; J trimming: 11 bases; junction bases outside the gene matches: 10. Per the germline V gene, CDR1 is LGHNA and CDR2 is YNFKEQ. This CDR3 is built from 15 residues. This chain's CDR3 is CASSLTGTGGWAQHF. In DNA form, the CDR3 reads TGTGCCAGCAGCCTTACTGGGACAGGGGGTTGGGCCCAGCATTTT.

The chain employs TRBV4-1 and TRBJ1-4; D not resolved. CDR1 MGHRA and CDR2 YSYEKL come from the germline V gene. CDR3 length: 16 amino acids. Trimming took off 0 bases at V and 7 bases at J, with 15 bases between the two ends. CDR3 nucleotide sequence: TGCGCCAGCAGCCAAGAAAATCCATTGGGAGGTGAAAAACTGTTTTTT. It yields the protein CASSQENPLGGEKLFF.

V gene TRBV10-3 combines with J gene TRBJ2-5; 11 nucleotides align to TRBD2. The germline CDR1 and CDR2 sequences are ENHRY and SYGVKD. The CDR3 covers 15 residues. V trimming: 10 bases; J trimming: 5 bases; junction bases outside the gene matches: 12. The CDR3 DNA sequence: TGTGCCACCGAAAAAACCGGGACTAGCGGCGAGACCCAGTACTTC. Protein sequence: CATEKTGTSGETQYF.

The chain links TRBV18 to TRBJ1-1; no definite D call. The CDR3 has 15 amino acids. V lost 0 bases and J 1 base, leaving 9 bases between the germline ends. Germline V lookup: CDR1 KGHSH, CDR2 LQKENI. In nucleotides, the CDR3 is TGTGCCAGCTCACCACCGTCATTGGGGAACACTGAAGCTTTCTTT. This translates into CASSPPSLGNTEAFF.

The chain recombines TRBV27 with TRBJ1-2; D is possibly TRBD1 (5 bases). The CDR3 spans 14 residues. CDR1 is MNHEY, CDR2 SMNVEV, per germline (reference sequence). Trimming stripped 6 bases from V and 2 bases from J, with 13 bases between. The CDR3 spells CASRQQDSNYGYTF. For the CDR3, the DNA is TGTGCCAGCAGACAACAGGATTCCAACTATGGCTACACCTTC.

The chain joins TRBV4-1 to TRBJ2-5; TRBD2 aligns across 9 bases. J gave up 5 bases and V 2 bases, and 12 bases lay outside the gene matches. CDR1 is MGHRA and CDR2 is YSYEKL in the germline V gene. This CDR3 contains 17 residues. The CDR3 coding sequence is TGCGCCAGCAGCCAATCCCCTGGCGGGAGGGCCGGGGAGACCCAGTACTTC. Protein: CASSQSPGGRAGETQYF.

This clone was counted only a few times. The chain employs TRBV19 and TRBJ1-2, with a possible D match to TRBD1 (6 bases). The germline V gene encodes CDR1 LNHDA and CDR2 SQIVND (reference sequence). V lost 0 bases and J 8 bases, leaving 19 bases between the germline ends. This CDR3 spans 16 amino acids. CDR3 loop: CASSIEGTHSGGGYTF. The CDR3 nucleotides are TGTGCCAGTAGTATAGAGGGGACTCACTCCGGGGGCGGCTACACCTTC. Supplemented by reference TRBV19 and TRBJ1-2, the full variable domain reads DGGITQSPKYLFRKEGQNVTLSCEQNLNHDAMYWYRQDPGQGLRLIYYSQIVNDFQKGDIAEGYSVSREKKESFPLTVTSAQKNPTAFYLCASSIEGTHSGGGYTFGSGTRLTVV.

The genes are TRBV30 and TRBJ2-7, with TRBD1 matching 8 bases. V shed 5 bases, J shed 9 bases, and the junction held 12 bases outside the gene matches. The V gene's germline CDR1 is GTSNPN and CDR2 SVGIG (reference sequence). The CDR3 loop spans 13 amino acids. Written as DNA, the CDR3 is TGTGCCTGGGGTCCGGACAGGGTAGGTGGGCAGTACTTC. Its protein is CAWGPDRVGGQYF. The whole variable domain, filled in from reference TRBV30 and TRBJ2-7, reads SQTIHQWPATLVQPVGSPLSLECTVEGTSNPNLYWYRQAAGRGLQLLFYSVGIGQISSEVPQNLSASRPQDRQFILSSKKLLLSDSGFYLCAWGPDRVGGQYFGPGTRLTVT.

This clone has only a few counts. This chain joins TRBV3-1 (or the pseudogene TRBV3-2) and TRBJ2-4; weak D call: TRBD2 (5 bases). CDR1 is LGHDT, CDR2 YNNKEL, per germline (reference sequence). V lost 1 base, J lost 0 bases, and 7 bases lay in between. The length of the CDR3 is 15 residues. The CDR3 DNA reads as TGTGCCAGCAGCCAAGCTCGGGGAGCCAAAAACATTCAGTACTTC. It translates to CASSQARGAKNIQYF.

V is TRBV28 and J is TRBJ2-7, with D hard to call. The germline V gene has CDR1 MDHEN and CDR2 SYDVKM. The CDR3 is 15 amino acids. Trimming shortened V by 2 bases and J by 4 bases, and 15 bases separated the two germline ends. The CDR3 is CASSLPLGARYEQYF. The CDR3 DNA sequence: TGTGCCAGCAGTTTACCCCTAGGAGCACGGTACGAGCAGTACTTC.

The table lists this clone with many counts. V and J are TRBV6-5 and TRBJ1-1; 7 nucleotides agree with TRBD1. CDR1 MNHEY and CDR2 SVGAGI come from the germline V gene. J gave up 0 bases and V 5 bases, and 6 bases lay outside the gene matches. The CDR3 is 15 residues long. The CDR3 loop reads CASSRGQTMNTEAFF. CDR3 sequence (DNA): TGTGCCAGCAGTCGGGGACAGACCATGAACACTGAAGCTTTCTTT.

This sequence joins TRBV13 and TRBJ2-2; D is unclear. The CDR3 has 13 residues. From germline, CDR1 is PRHDT and CDR2 FYEKMQ (reference sequence). The germline V and J ends were trimmed by 2 bases and 6 bases, with 7 bases remaining between them. The chain's CDR3 is CASSLTMPGELFF. In nucleotides, the CDR3 is TGTGCCAGCAGCTTAACCATGCCCGGGGAGCTGTTTTTT.

The chain carries TRBV28 and TRBJ2-1; D is tentatively TRBD1 or TRBD2 (5 bases each). Between the trimmed V and J ends, which lost 1 base and 2 bases, there was a span of 12 bases. CDR1 is MDHEN and CDR2 is SYDVKM in the germline V gene. This CDR3 has 16 amino acids. The CDR3 sequence: CASSLSWGSTYNEQFF. Written as DNA, the CDR3 is TGTGCCAGCAGTTTATCTTGGGGGTCGACCTACAATGAGCAGTTCTTC.

The V gene is TRBV2, the J gene TRBJ2-7, with 13 nucleotides matching TRBD2. The trim removed 7 bases at V and 3 bases at J, leaving 3 bases unmatched. The CDR3 has 14 amino acids. CDR1 is SNHLY, CDR2 FYNNEI, per germline. CDR3 nucleotide sequence: TGTGCCAGCAAGACTAGCGGGAGGCACTACGAGCAGTACTTC. Translation: CASKTSGRHYEQYF.

The V gene is TRBV6-5, the J gene TRBJ2-1; D remains unclear. Looked up from germline, CDR1 is MNHEY and CDR2 is SVGAGI. This CDR3 has 14 amino acids. The V and J ends lost 2 bases and 2 bases respectively, with 7 bases between them. This CDR3 reads CASSYGDAYNEQFF. The CDR3 nucleotides read TGTGCCAGCAGTTACGGCGATGCCTACAATGAGCAGTTCTTC.

The V gene is TRBV23-1, the J gene TRBJ1-1; unclear D gene. TRBV23-1 is known as an ORF, though its function is uncertain. The CDR3 length is 13 residues. Between the trimmed V and J ends, which lost 9 bases and 1 base, there was a span of 12 bases. The CDR3 DNA is TGCGCCAGGGCCCAGGAGCCGAACACTGAAGCTTTCTTT. It codes for CARAQEPNTEAFF.

This clone was counted a single time. The V gene is TRBV15, the J gene TRBJ2-7; TRBD1 matches 8 bases. This CDR3 has 13 amino acids. The germline gives CDR1 LNHNV, CDR2 YYDKDF (reference sequence). Trimming removed 2 bases from V and 6 bases from J; junction bases left unmatched: 3. The DNA for the CDR3 is TGTGCCACCAGCAGACAACAGGGGGGCGAGCAGTACTTC. This translates into CATSRQQGGEQYF.

This chain connects TRBV28 to TRBJ1-2; D possibly corresponds to TRBD1 (5 bases). CDR1 is MDHEN, CDR2 SYDVKM, per germline. V lost 6 bases and J 5 bases, leaving 19 bases between the germline ends. This CDR3 has 15 amino acids. CDR3 sequence (DNA): TGTGCCAGCAGCCTAGGGGCTACAGGTCAATATGGCTACACCTTC. Translating it yields CASSLGATGQYGYTF.